A single sample gave rise to the 27 T cell receptor beta chains below, sequenced in a study of breast tumors, draining lymph nodes, adjacent tissues. TCRdb reprocessed the multiplex PCR reads via MiXCR and lists one record per CDR3 protein. The sample carries about 300,000 distinct CDR3 sequences, roughly 31% recorded once. Breast cancer patients provided tissue from their axillary draining lymph nodes. Specimen: axillary lymph node tissue. The receptors were gathered from a female donor with breast cancer. Some clones in this sample may be carry-over from other donors' samples.

V gene TRBV29-1 combines with J gene TRBJ2-5; TRBD2 aligns across 9 bases. The CDR3 covers 15 residues. Germline V CDR1 and CDR2: SQVTM, ANQGSEA. V was clipped by 3 bases and J by 5 bases; unmatched bases: 10. In DNA form, the CDR3 reads TGCAGCGTTGATGTAGTAGCGGGAGAAGGGGAGACCCAGTACTTC. Protein product: CSVDVVAGEGETQYF.

In regard to this clonotype: This may be a read error, as it is one base from a much larger clone. J is TRBJ2-1 and V is TRBV20-1; 8 bases map to TRBD2. Losses at the gene ends were 6 bases for V and 9 bases for J; bases not matched to a gene: 13. CDR1 and CDR2 from the germline V gene are DFQATT and SNEGSKA (reference sequence). The CDR3 length is 14 residues. The CDR3 nucleotides are TGCAGTGCCGTGACTAGCGAGGGGGACACTGAGCAGTTCTTC. Amino acid sequence: CSAVTSEGDTEQFF.

This clonotype occurred many times. J is TRBJ2-3 and V is TRBV4-2; TRBD2 aligns across 14 bases. This CDR3 contains 16 residues. V dropped 5 bases and J dropped 5; count of bases not matched to a gene: 6. Germline V gene lookup returns CDR1 LGHNA and CDR2 YNFKEQ. The CDR3 protein is CASSAGLAGEIDTQYF. The CDR3, as DNA: TGTGCCAGCAGCGCGGGACTAGCGGGAGAGATAGATACGCAGTATTTT.

This clonotype was observed many times. The V call is TRBV6-6, the J call TRBJ2-7; TRBD2 aligns across 15 bases. Germline values: CDR1 MNHNY, CDR2 SVGAGI (reference sequence). Germline trimming cut 7 bases from V and 3 bases from J; bases unmatched to any gene: 13. The CDR3 totals 18 residues. CDR3 protein: CASTWGLAGGNNIYEQYF. As DNA, the CDR3 is TGTGCCAGCACCTGGGGACTAGCGGGAGGAAACAACATCTACGAGCAGTACTTC.

This clonotype occurred many times. This chain joins TRBV7-3 and TRBJ2-7; D is unresolved. Deletions cut 2 bases from V and 5 bases from J, with 4 bases between. The CDR3 extends over 11 amino acids. Germline CDR1 is SGHTA and CDR2 is FQGTGA. For the CDR3, the DNA is TGTGCCAGCAGCTTAGGGGACGAGCAGTACTTC. This translates into CASSLGDEQYF.

This clonotype has ten or more counts. V gene TRBV7-9 combines with J gene TRBJ2-5; D unresolved. Trimming left V 3 bases short and J 6 bases short, with 11 bases between. Germline CDR1 reads SEHNR; CDR2 reads FQNEAQ (reference sequence). CDR3 length equals 13 residues. The CDR3 nucleotides read TGTGCCAGCAGCTTGGAAGCTGCGAAGACCCAGTACTTC. This sequence encodes CASSLEAAKTQYF.

The chain joins TRBV2 to TRBJ1-3; a possible D gene is TRBD1 (5 bases). The V end lost 5 bases, the J end lost 7 bases, and 18 bases lay between the germline ends. This CDR3 region has 15 residues. Germline CDR1 reads SNHLY; CDR2 reads FYNNEI. Here the CDR3 DNA reads TGTGCCAGCAGTCGTGACAGACCGACGGCGAACACCATATATTTT. Translated: CASSRDRPTANTIYF.

This clonotype appeared many times. This chain joins TRBV6-2 or TRBV6-3 and TRBJ1-2; possible D gene TRBD1, 6 bases. CDR3 length equals 13 residues. CDR1 MNHEY and CDR2 SVGEGT come from the germline V gene. Trimming shortened V by 7 bases and J by 2 bases, and 11 bases separated the two germline ends. Here the CDR3 reads CASTKGGNYGYTF. CDR3 DNA: TGTGCCAGCACCAAAGGGGGGAACTATGGCTACACCTTC.

The V call is TRBV7-2, the J call TRBJ2-2; weak D call: TRBD2 (6 bases). The germline CDR1 and CDR2 sequences are SGHTA and FQGNSA. CDR3 length equals 14 residues. Trimming shortened V by 0 bases and J by 7 bases, and 9 bases separated the two germline ends. The CDR3 is CASSLAVGGGELFF. In nucleotides, the CDR3 is TGTGCCAGCAGCTTAGCGGTGGGAGGCGGGGAGCTGTTTTTT.

The chain employs TRBV20-1 and TRBJ1-1; TRBD1 aligns across 9 bases. The CDR3 consists of 12 residues. Germline V lookup: CDR1 DFQATT, CDR2 SNEGSKA (reference sequence). V was clipped by 6 bases and J by 6 bases; unmatched bases: 5. The DNA for the CDR3 is TGCAGTGCGGACAACAGGGGGCCTGAAGCTTTCTTT. This sequence encodes CSADNRGPEAFF.

In regard to this clonotype: A much larger clone is a single base away; this may be a read error. V usage is TRBV11-1 and J usage is TRBJ2-1; D is unclear. Germline assignment: CDR1 SGHAT and CDR2 FQDESV (reference sequence). This CDR3 spans 15 amino acids. The chain's CDR3 is CASSLAPSSYNEQLF. DNA of the CDR3: TGTGCCAGCAGCTTAGCGCCCAGCTCCTACAATGAGCAGCTCTTC.

Comments on this clonotype: The junction departs from germline at one end; a sequencing error may be responsible. This chain joins TRBV6-5 and TRBJ1-4; TRBD1 is a possible D gene (6 bases). CDR1 MNHEY and CDR2 SVGAGI come from the germline V gene. The CDR3 has 20 residues. The CDR3 nucleotides read TGTGCCAGCAGTCACTCGCGATCTCAGGACAGTACCCAAGGTAATGAAAAACTGTTTTTT. Amino acids: CASSHSRSQDSTQGNEKLFF.

The gene calls are TRBV29-1 and TRBJ1-1; D is ambiguous. CDR3 size: 16 residues. From germline, CDR1 is SQVTM and CDR2 ANQGSEA. In DNA form, the CDR3 reads TGCAGTGCTAGAGATATGGTATTCTCGATGAACACTGAAGCTTTCTTT. Its translation is CSARDMVFSMNTEAFF.

This chain joins TRBV29-1 and TRBJ2-5; D is uncertain. Germline V gene sequence: CDR1 SQVTM, CDR2 ANQGSEA. Deletions cut 6 bases from V and 2 bases from J, with 10 bases between. The CDR3 has 12 amino acids. This chain's CDR3 is CSVHTEQETQYF. The CDR3 DNA sequence: TGCAGCGTCCACACCGAGCAAGAGACCCAGTACTTC.

This rearrangement joins TRBV10-3 to TRBJ2-2; the match to TRBD2 covers 11 bases. V trimming: 9 bases; J trimming: 6 bases; junction bases outside the gene matches: 12. CDR1 ENHRY and CDR2 SYGVKD come from the germline V gene. The CDR3 extends over 16 amino acids. Here the CDR3 DNA reads TGTGCCATTGCATTAGCGGGAGGGCCCTCCGCCGGGGAGCTGTTTTTT. Translation: CAIALAGGPSAGELFF.

The chain employs TRBV15 and TRBJ1-4, with no clear D. The CDR3 has 16 residues. Germline assignment: CDR1 LNHNV and CDR2 YYDKDF (reference sequence). V shed 4 bases and J shed 0 bases, with 12 bases lying between them. The CDR3 region is CATSTRGTTTNEKLFF. The CDR3 nucleotides are TGTGCCACCAGCACCAGAGGCACCACAACTAATGAAAAACTGTTTTTT.

The chain employs TRBV6-5 and TRBJ2-7; possibly TRBD1 for D (6 bases). The CDR3 is 13 amino acids. Trimming took off 5 bases at V and 3 bases at J, with 11 bases between the two ends. CDR1 is MNHEY and CDR2 is SVGAGI in the germline V gene. The CDR3 loop is CASSKQGGYEQYF. In DNA form, the CDR3 reads TGTGCCAGCAGTAAACAGGGCGGCTACGAGCAGTACTTC.

This clonotype came up a few times. With a much larger clone just one base away, this may be a read error. This chain links TRBV12-5 with TRBJ2-5; maybe TRBD2 (5 bases). CDR3 length: 11 amino acids. Germline CDR1 reads LGHNT; CDR2 reads FRNRAP. The CDR3 here is CASGRRETQYF. The CDR3 nucleotides are TGTGCCAGCGGCCGCAGAGAGACCCAGTACTTC. Based on the CDR3 plus reference TRBV12-5 and TRBJ2-5, the full variable domain is DARVTQTPRHKVTEMGQEVTMRCQPILGHNTVFWYRQTMMQGLELLAYFRNRAPLDDSGMPKDRFSAEMPDATLATLKIQPSEPRDSAVYFCASGRRETQYFGPGTRLLVL.

A remark on this clonotype: The junction shows a germline mismatch at one end, possibly a read error. This sequence joins TRBV6-2 or TRBV6-3 and TRBJ2-1; D is tentatively TRBD1 or TRBD2 (5 bases each). This CDR3 is built from 12 residues. CDR1 MNHEY and CDR2 SVGEGT come from the germline V gene. This CDR3 reads CASSPLGDERFF. The CDR3 region has the DNA TGTGCCAGCAGTCCCCTGGGGGATGAGCGGTTCTTC.

This clonotype was counted at least ten times. This rearrangement joins TRBV29-1 to TRBJ2-1; tentative D call: TRBD2 (6 bases). The CDR3 loop spans 13 amino acids. Trimming removed 7 bases from V and 5 bases from J, with 15 bases in between. Germline-derived CDR1 and CDR2 are SQVTM and ANQGSEA. The CDR3, as DNA: TGCAGCGCTCCGGGGGAGTGGGACAATGAGCAGTTCTTC. Encoded protein: CSAPGEWDNEQFF.

Only a few counts were recorded for this clonotype. V gene TRBV18 combines with J gene TRBJ2-7, with D perhaps TRBD1 (6 bases). CDR1 and CDR2 from the germline V gene are KGHSH and LQKENI. The CDR3 extends over 13 amino acids. V lost 3 bases, J lost 6 bases, and 12 bases lay in between. CDR3 in amino acids: CASSPEGGSEQYF. For the CDR3, the DNA is TGTGCCAGCTCACCTGAAGGGGGAAGCGAGCAGTACTTC.

This clonotype was seen repeatedly, ten times or more. The chain combines TRBV29-1 with TRBJ2-1; D perhaps matches TRBD1 (6 bases). V shed 4 bases and J shed 7 bases, with 11 bases lying between them. Germline V gene data show CDR1 as SQVTM and CDR2 as ANQGSEA. This CDR3 region has 12 residues. The CDR3 DNA reads as TGCAGCGTTGCGCAGAGGGGGAATGAGCAGTTCTTC. Translation: CSVAQRGNEQFF.

This clonotype was detected many times. The V gene is TRBV12-3 or TRBV12-4, the J gene TRBJ1-2, with D uncertain. Trimming took off 2 bases at V and 3 bases at J, with 16 bases between the two ends. The CDR3 runs to 16 residues. CDR3: CASSLFGGLGDYGYTF. The CDR3 DNA reads as TGTGCCAGCAGTTTATTCGGAGGACTTGGTGACTATGGCTACACCTTC.

Turning to this clonotype: It is likely a read error, because the conserved phenylalanine at the end of the CDR3 is missing. The chain joins TRBV7-2 to TRBJ2-7; D possibly corresponds to TRBD2 (6 bases). This CDR3 contains 14 residues. The germline V gene has CDR1 SGHTA and CDR2 FQGNSA. V shed 7 bases and J shed 2 bases, with 15 bases lying between them. The CDR3 loop reads CASTAGRETYEQYL. The CDR3 DNA follows: TGTGCCAGCACCGCGGGGCGCGAAACCTACGAGCAGTACCTC.

As regards this clonotype: A much larger clone is a single base away; this may be a read error. This rearrangement joins TRBV11-2 to TRBJ2-1; possibly TRBD2 for D (6 bases). The germline CDR1 and CDR2 sequences are SGHAT and FQNNGV. The CDR3 loop spans 14 amino acids. The ends were cut back, 1 base at V and 15 bases at J, with 19 bases in the middle. The CDR3 spells CASSLGGDLALRFF. CDR3 in DNA: TGTGCCAGCAGCTTAGGGGGGGACCTAGCGTTGCGGTTCTTC.

This clonotype has a count of ten or more. The J gene is TRBJ1-6, the V gene TRBV6-6; 7 bases match TRBD1. The CDR3 totals 14 residues. Germline-derived CDR1 and CDR2 are MNHNY and SVGAGI (reference sequence). V lost 5 bases and J lost 7; bases outside the gene matches: 5. CDR3 coding DNA: TGTGCCAGCAGTCTGGGACAGCCAAATTCACCCCTCCACTTT. Translated: CASSLGQPNSPLHF.

This clonotype has a count of ten or more. CDR3 in amino acids: CARDRDAYEQYF. CDR3 nucleotide sequence: TGTGCCAGAGACAGGGACGCCTACGAGCAGTACTTC. V gene TRBV9 combines with J gene TRBJ2-7; TRBD1 matches at 7 bases. With V trimmed by 8 bases and J by 2 bases, 4 bases remained unmatched. CDR1 SGDLS and CDR2 YYNGEE come from the germline V gene. CDR3 length: 12 amino acids.